The TCR beta chain described here comes from a study of blood T cell repertoires in COVID-19. Across the study: T cells, B-cell-depleted T cells, or PBMCs provided the cDNA or gDNA that served as material.

In the original processing: Amplification of reference gene primers provided the estimated nucleated cell counts. The assay was immunoSEQ multiplex PCR, and TCRdb's table has in-frame clones only and misses some. That table supplies the V and J calls and clone size; D and trimming were determined from the DNA. This sample has around 480,000 clones, with 75% to 90% found just once. Participants were placed into cohorts based on the clinical history they reported. This CDR3 spans 19 amino acids. The V and J ends lost 4 bases and 8 bases, in that order; junction bases with no gene match: 19. CDR1 and CDR2 from the germline V gene are SGHAT and FQNNGV.

V usage is TRBV11-2 and J usage is TRBJ2-1; 11 bases fit TRBD2. Sequenced: PBMCs or T cells enriched from blood (not recorded which). The sequence derives from a woman between 18 and 29 years old who had recovered from COVID-19. The CDR3 is CASSSFPPSGGPLGDEQFF. Here the CDR3 DNA reads TGTGCCAGCAGCTCGTTCCCCCCTAGCGGGGGGCCCTTGGGGGATGAGCAGTTCTTC.